The 19 T cell receptor beta chains presented below share a single source sample, sequenced in a study of T cell clonality in common variable immunodeficiency. Assay: immunoSEQ multiplex PCR; the TCRdb copy retains only in-frame clones and omits some. The data show around 50,000 clones, with none appearing a single time. The material sequenced was peripheral blood mononuclear cells. These receptor sequences come from a person aged 18-69 years in good health.

This clone was recorded a few times. The read terminates 3 residues before the CDR3 end, so the remaining end is supplied by the germline J gene. The rearrangement links TRBV5-1 to TRBJ2-1; TRBD2 is a possible D gene (5 bases). CDR1 and CDR2 (germline): SGHRS, YFSETQ. V lost 4 bases and J lost 8, with 25 bases in between. The CDR3 consists of 17 residues. Partial CDR3 DNA: TGCGCCAGCAGCGCCGATCGGACTTTACTTGTGCCTGATGAG. This codes for CASSADRTLLVPDE. The entire CDR3 protein reads CASSADRTLLVPDEQFF. The complete variable domain, with remaining parts taken from reference TRBV5-1 and TRBJ2-1, reads KAGVTQTPRYLIKTRGQQVTLSCSPISGHRSVSWYQQTPGQGLQFLFEYFSETQRNKGNFPGRFSGRQFSNSRSEMNVSTLELGDSALYLCASSADRTLLVPDEQFFGPGTRLTVL.

Regarding this clone: The CDR3 goes on 3 residues after the read ends, and that part is filled in from the germline J gene. The chain combines TRBV7-2 with TRBJ2-7; the D gene is possibly TRBD1 (6 bases). Germline loops: CDR1 SGHTA, CDR2 FQGNSA. This CDR3 region has 15 residues. With 8 bases removed from V and 2 bases from J, the gap between germline ends came to 19 bases. The CDR3 DNA, read in part, is TGTGCCAGCGGTCCCCCAGGCACAGGGACCTACGAG. Translation: CASGPPGTGTYE. The entire CDR3 protein is CASGPPGTGTYEQYF.

This clone was observed a handful of times. The CDR3 end falls 3 residues outside the read, so it is completed with the germline J gene. The chain uses TRBV5-5 and TRBJ1-5; D gene unclear. The CDR3 covers 15 residues. The V gene's germline CDR1 is SGHKS and CDR2 YYEKEE (reference sequence). Deletions cut 3 bases from V and 6 bases from J, with 16 bases between. CDR3 DNA, as far as it was read: TGTGCCAGCAGCTACCGTGCGGGAGGGAGTCAGCCC. Its translation is CASSYRAGGSQP. In full, the CDR3 reads CASSYRAGGSQPQHF.

This clone was seen ten or more times. The read comes to an end 3 residues before the CDR3 does, leaving the germline J gene to fill in the end. Other DNA sequences of this sample code for an identical CDR3. The genes are TRBV10-3 and TRBJ1-2, with D hard to call. Germline CDR1 ENHRY, CDR2 SYGVKD. V was trimmed by 0 bases and J by 3 bases, leaving 8 bases between them. The CDR3 extends over 14 amino acids. The CDR3 bases that were read are TGTGCCATCAGTGAGTCTGGCGCGGACTATGGC. This encodes CAISESGADYG. The full CDR3 protein reads CAISESGADYGYTF.

This clone was counted ten times or more. CDR3 DNA, as far as it was read: TGTGCCAGTAGTATAGGCCCCCCGACAGCATCCTACGAG. Residues: CASSIGPPTASYE. The complete CDR3 reads CASSIGPPTASYEQYF. This rearrangement joins TRBV19 to TRBJ2-7; tentative D call: TRBD1 (5 bases). The read gets to within 3 residues of the CDR3 end, and the germline J gene fills in the rest. Germline-derived CDR1 and CDR2 are LNHDA and SQIVND (reference sequence). Trimming pared 1 base from V and 1 base from J, leaving 14 bases between. The CDR3 sequence is 16 residues long. The full variable domain, completed using reference TRBV19 and TRBJ2-7, is DGGITQSPKYLFRKEGQNVTLSCEQNLNHDAMYWYRQDPGQGLRLIYYSQIVNDFQKGDIAEGYSVSREKKESFPLTVTSAQKNPTAFYLCASSIGPPTASYEQYFGPGTRLTVT.

Many counts were recorded for this clone. From the germline J gene comes the end of the CDR3, since the read stops 3 residues before it. This chain uses TRBV30 with TRBJ1-2; D ambiguous. V was trimmed by 0 bases and J by 5 bases, leaving 10 bases between them. The germline V gene has CDR1 GTSNPN and CDR2 SVGIG (reference sequence). CDR3 length equals 13 residues. The CDR3 sequence is CAWSVLVRYGYTF. The sequenced part of the CDR3 DNA is TGTGCCTGGAGTGTACTGGTTCGGTATGGC.

Ten or more counts support this clone. The read terminates 3 residues before the CDR3 end, so the remaining end is supplied by the germline J gene. The same CDR3 can be traced to other DNA sequences in this sample. The rearrangement joins TRBV18 to TRBJ1-1; D is ambiguous. Trimming removed 1 base at V and 1 base at J, with 4 bases between. The CDR3 loop spans 13 amino acids. Germline loops: CDR1 KGHSH, CDR2 LQKENI. The CDR3: CASSPLRNTEAFF. The DNA read from the CDR3 is TGTGCCAGCTCACCACTTCGGAACACTGAA.

This clone was counted ten times or more. The read ends 3 residues before the CDR3 terminus; that terminus is restored from the germline J gene. This chain connects TRBV12-3 or TRBV12-4 to TRBJ1-1; D may be TRBD1 (6 bases). There are 12 residues in the CDR3. CDR3 DNA, as far as it was read: TGTGCCAGCCCCCTCGGGGGGCAGGGA. This sequence encodes CASPLGGQG. The entire CDR3 protein reads CASPLGGQGAFF.

This clone has a count of ten or more. The CDR3 extends 3 residues past the end of the read, so its final part is completed from the germline J gene. V and J are TRBV30 and TRBJ2-7; D ambiguous. The CDR3 totals 16 residues. CDR1 is GTSNPN and CDR2 is SVGIG in the germline V gene (reference sequence). Trimming removed 0 bases from V and 2 bases from J, with 17 bases in between. CDR3 region: CAWSVASVILTYEQYF. The CDR3 bases that were read are TGTGCCTGGAGTGTAGCGTCGGTGATCTTGACCTACGAG. Based on the CDR3 plus reference TRBV30 and TRBJ2-7, the full variable domain is SQTIHQWPATLVQPVGSPLSLECTVEGTSNPNLYWYRQAAGRGLQLLFYSVGIGQISSEVPQNLSASRPQDRQFILSSKKLLLSDSGFYLCAWSVASVILTYEQYFGPGTRLTVT.

This clone has a count of ten or more. The read falls 3 residues short of the CDR3 end, and the missing part is taken from the germline J gene. This rearrangement joins TRBV11-2 to TRBJ2-1, with a weak D call TRBD2 (7 bases). Between the trimmed V and J ends, which lost 5 bases and 7 bases, there was a span of 18 bases. CDR1 and CDR2 from the germline V gene are SGHAT and FQNNGV. The CDR3 loop spans 15 amino acids. CDR3 in amino acids: CASSPWGGGGNEQFF. The covered CDR3 bases are TGTGCCAGCAGCCCCTGGGGCGGGGGCGGGAATGAG.

This clone showed up many times. The CDR3 end lies 3 residues beyond the end of the read and is filled in from the germline J gene. V gene TRBV20-1 combines with J gene TRBJ2-5, with 8 bases matching TRBD2. Germline V CDR1 and CDR2: DFQATT, SNEGSKA (reference sequence). The CDR3 contains 17 residues. Trimming removed 3 bases from V and 5 bases from J; junction bases left unmatched: 17. The CDR3: CSASPSGLGIRLETQYF. The part of the CDR3 DNA that was read is TGCAGTGCTAGCCCCTCGGGACTAGGTATCCGATTGGAGACC.

A few counts support this clone. Read sequence stops 3 residues before the CDR3 end, and the germline J gene provides the missing end. This chain joins TRBV30 and TRBJ1-4; 12 bases are shared with TRBD1. This CDR3 has 16 residues. Germline values: CDR1 GTSNPN, CDR2 SVGIG (reference sequence). This CDR3 is CAWSRSGTGGISPLFF. The part of the CDR3 DNA that was read is TGTGCCTGGAGTAGATCCGGGACAGGGGGCATTTCACCA.

This clone showed up many times. The read stops 3 residues short of the end of the CDR3; the missing end is completed from the germline J gene. The chain recombines TRBV5-4 with TRBJ2-7; unclear D gene. From germline, CDR1 is SGHNT and CDR2 YYREEE (reference sequence). The V gene lost 3 bases and the J gene lost 5 bases, with 9 bases spanning the gap. This CDR3 comprises 12 residues. CDR3 residues: CASSSPVDEQYF. The covered CDR3 bases are TGTGCCAGCAGCTCTCCGGTGGACGAG.

This clone was counted a few times. With a far larger clone one base away, a read error is the likely cause. The CDR3 end falls 3 residues outside the read, so it is completed with the germline J gene. The chain joins TRBV30 to TRBJ2-3; 10 nucleotides agree with TRBD1. The germline V gene encodes CDR1 GTSNPN and CDR2 SVGIG (reference sequence). The CDR3 loop spans 16 amino acids. V was clipped by 2 bases and J by 6 bases; unmatched bases: 11. The CDR3 bases that were read are TGTGCCTGGAGTCCCGATGGACAGGGGGGATTTGATACG. Protein sequence: CAWSPDGQGGFDT. The full CDR3 is CAWSPDGQGGFDTQYF.

As regards this clone: The read falls 3 residues short of the CDR3 end, and the missing part is taken from the germline J gene. This chain joins TRBV7-9 and TRBJ2-7; 10 nucleotides match TRBD1. V shed 5 bases, J shed 2 bases, and the junction held 3 bases outside the gene matches. CDR1 and CDR2 (germline): SEHNR, FQNEAQ (reference sequence). The CDR3 loop spans 14 amino acids. The sequenced CDR3 bases are TGTGCCAGCAGCGCGGACAGGGGGACCTACGAG. Translation gives CASSADRGTYE. The full-length CDR3 reads as CASSADRGTYEQYF.

This clone came up a few times. The read ends 3 residues shy of where the CDR3 ends; the end is completed using the germline J gene. The genes are TRBV20-1 and TRBJ2-5, with TRBD2 identical over 10 bases. Germline V lookup: CDR1 DFQATT, CDR2 SNEGSKA (reference sequence). The trim removed 6 bases at V and 5 bases at J, leaving 6 bases unmatched. The CDR3 is 13 residues long. The CDR3 bases that were read are TGCAGTGCACAGAGTAGCGGGGGGGAGACC. This codes for CSAQSSGGET. The entire CDR3 sequence reads CSAQSSGGETQYF.

This clone was detected many times. The read finishes 3 residues shy of the CDR3 end, and the germline J gene is used to complete it. V and J are TRBV20-1 and TRBJ2-2; TRBD2 might be the D (7 bases). V was clipped by 6 bases and J by 3 bases, with 17 bases between them. Germline assignment: CDR1 DFQATT and CDR2 SNEGSKA (reference sequence). This CDR3 spans 15 amino acids. Incomplete CDR3 DNA: TGCAGTGCCCGGGGGGCAAACCTTTACACCGGGGAG. It translates to CSARGANLYTGE. The full CDR3 protein is CSARGANLYTGELFF.

This clone was seen at least ten times. The read stops 3 residues short of the end of the CDR3; the missing end is completed from the germline J gene. The V call is TRBV11-3, the J call TRBJ1-2; 9 bases agree with TRBD1. Germline V lookup: CDR1 SGHNT, CDR2 YENEEA. The CDR3 covers 13 residues. CDR3 residues: CASSPRTGEGYTF. The sequenced part of the CDR3 DNA is TGTGCCAGCAGCCCCAGGACAGGGGAGGGC.

The sample holds many counts of this clone. Coverage ceases 3 residues before the CDR3 finishes, and the germline J gene fills in the end. This chain uses TRBV18 with TRBJ1-5; 8 bases agree with TRBD1. CDR3 length: 15 amino acids. With 3 bases clipped from V and 1 base from J, the junction kept 2 bases outside the gene matches. Germline CDR1 KGHSH, CDR2 LQKENI. CDR3 DNA (partial): TGTGCCAGCTCACCCCACAGGGGGAGCAATCAGCCC. It translates to CASSPHRGSNQP. The full CDR3 sequence reads CASSPHRGSNQPQHF.